This entry lists 14 T cell receptor beta chains sequenced from one sample in a study of blood T cells in healthy people across ages. Using a J-beta primer mix together with a sample-barcoded 5' primer, a second PCR was run for about 6 to 12 cycles. TCRdb fed the 5' RACE reads into MiXCR, producing one record per CDR3 protein. The sample comprises over 300,000 distinct CDR3 sequences, about 52% of which are singletons, and 45% to 65% rests with the top ten. Sequences were obtained from blood. The source is a man aged 60-69 years in good health.

The chain couples TRBV14 to TRBJ2-1, with 11 bases aligning to TRBD2. There are 20 residues in the CDR3. The germline CDR1 and CDR2 sequences are SGHDN and FVKESK. The V gene end was trimmed by 4 bases and the J gene end by 1 base; junction bases not matched to a gene: 15. The CDR3 protein is CASSPARGSGRVGSYNEQFF. The CDR3 DNA is TGTGCCAGCAGCCCTGCCCGGGGTAGCGGGAGGGTAGGGTCCTACAATGAGCAGTTCTTC. Full variable domain (rest looked up from reference TRBV14 and TRBJ2-1): EAGVTQFPSHSVIEKGQTVTLRCDPISGHDNLYWYRRVMGKEIKFLLHFVKESKQDESGMPNNRFLAERTGGTYSTLKVQPAELEDSGVYFCASSPARGSGRVGSYNEQFFGPGTRLTVL.

This chain links TRBV28 with TRBJ2-1, with D perhaps TRBD1 or TRBD2 (6 bases each). The V gene's germline CDR1 is MDHEN and CDR2 SYDVKM. The CDR3 has 15 amino acids. Trimming left V 3 bases short and J 10 bases short, with 19 bases between. CDR3 in DNA: TGTGCCAGCAGTTTGGACACCGGGGGCCGTCAGGAGCAGTTCTTC. This codes for CASSLDTGGRQEQFF.

This clonotype was observed a handful of times. The rearrangement joins TRBV5-1 to TRBJ2-4; 8 bases fit TRBD1. Germline assignment: CDR1 SGHRS and CDR2 YFSETQ. V lost 4 bases and J lost 13; bases outside the gene matches: 7. The CDR3 consists of 12 residues. In DNA, the CDR3 is TGCGCCAGCAGCGTTGGACAGGGAGCGCAGTACTTC. It translates to CASSVGQGAQYF. The variable domain in full, with the rest retrieved from reference TRBV5-1 and TRBJ2-4, is KAGVTQTPRYLIKTRGQQVTLSCSPISGHRSVSWYQQTPGQGLQFLFEYFSETQRNKGNFPGRFSGRQFSNSRSEMNVSTLELGDSALYLCASSVGQGAQYFGAGTRLSVL.

This chain links TRBV12-3 or TRBV12-4 with TRBJ1-5; D unresolved. This CDR3 has 16 residues. V shed 3 bases and J shed 0 bases, with 12 bases lying between them. The CDR3 loop reads CASSFRSPNSNQPQHF. The CDR3 DNA sequence: TGTGCCAGCAGTTTTAGGAGCCCAAATAGCAATCAGCCCCAGCATTTT.

Concerning this clonotype: The junction shows a germline mismatch at one end, possibly a read error. The chain is built from TRBV6-1 and TRBJ2-4, with D possibly being TRBD2 (5 bases). TRBJ2-7 explains the end of the DNA better; the J call may be wrong. In germline, CDR1 is MNHNS, CDR2 SASEGT. The length of the CDR3 is 14 residues. In DNA, the CDR3 is TGTGCCAGCACTGAAGGCCGGGGATACTACGAGCAGTACTTC. This encodes CASTEGRGYYEQYF.

The rearrangement uses TRBV7-2 and TRBJ2-1; D remains ambiguous. V lost 5 bases, J lost 0 bases, and 11 bases lay in between. The CDR3 contains 15 residues. Germline V CDR1 and CDR2: SGHTA, FQGNSA. This CDR3 reads CASSRFKGSYNEQFF. DNA of the CDR3: TGTGCCAGCAGCCGTTTCAAAGGCTCCTACAATGAGCAGTTCTTC.

This clonotype was picked up many times. The chain carries TRBV5-1 and TRBJ2-1; 8 positions match TRBD2. Trimming at V came to 2 bases and at J to 7 bases, leaving 8 bases not matched to a gene. The CDR3 spans 15 residues. Germline V lookup: CDR1 SGHRS, CDR2 YFSETQ. The CDR3 loop reads CASSFGAGVSNEQFF. The CDR3 DNA sequence: TGCGCCAGCAGCTTCGGAGCGGGAGTTTCAAATGAGCAGTTCTTC.

The CDR3 region has the DNA TGCAGCGTTCAAGGGGTCGGCACTGAAGCTTTCTTT. This codes for CSVQGVGTEAFF. V is TRBV29-1 and J is TRBJ1-1; D may be TRBD1 (5 bases). CDR1 is SQVTM, CDR2 ANQGSEA, per germline. V shed 5 bases and J shed 4 bases, with 11 bases lying between them. The CDR3 contains 12 residues.

The rearrangement links TRBV20-1 to TRBJ2-3, with no clear D. From germline, CDR1 is DFQATT and CDR2 SNEGSKA (reference sequence). V lost 5 bases to trimming and J lost 3 bases, with 12 bases between them. The CDR3 is made up of 13 amino acids. The CDR3 is CSADTHNTDTQYF. CDR3 DNA sequence: TGCAGTGCTGACACACACAATACAGATACGCAGTATTTT.

V gene TRBV20-1 combines with J gene TRBJ1-2; D is undetermined. Germline CDR1 and CDR2: DFQATT and SNEGSKA (reference sequence). The CDR3 loop spans 19 amino acids. V dropped 7 bases and J dropped 0 bases, with 30 bases sitting between them. CDR3 coding DNA: TGCAGTGTCCCCACCATACCAAGACTAGCGGAGGGATCTAACTATGGCTACACCTTC. It encodes CSVPTIPRLAEGSNYGYTF.

This rearrangement joins TRBV6-1 to TRBJ2-1, with 11 positions matching TRBD2. The junction had 13 bases not matched to a gene; V was cut back by 4 bases and J by 8 bases. The CDR3 consists of 17 residues. CDR1 and CDR2 (germline): MNHNS, SASEGT. The CDR3 sequence: CASSGTSGPALRDEQFF. DNA of the CDR3: TGTGCCAGCAGTGGGACTAGCGGGCCCGCCCTACGGGATGAGCAGTTCTTC.

V is TRBV9 and J is TRBJ2-1; perhaps D is TRBD1 or TRBD2 (6 bases each). V lost 0 bases and J lost 8, with 12 bases in between. Germline lookup yields CDR1 SGDLS and CDR2 YYNGEE. This CDR3 spans 14 amino acids. The CDR3 DNA is TGTGCCAGCAGCGTAGGGGGGGCGAGATATGAGCAGTTCTTC. Amino acids: CASSVGGARYEQFF.

The rearrangement joins TRBV7-9 to TRBJ2-4; unclear D gene. The CDR3 consists of 13 residues. Germline values: CDR1 SEHNR, CDR2 FQNEAQ (reference sequence). The V gene lost 7 bases and the J gene lost 13 bases, with 20 bases spanning the gap. As DNA, the CDR3 is TGTGCCAGCAACCCTCGGGTCGGCAATGAGCAGTACTTC. Protein sequence: CASNPRVGNEQYF.

The CDR3 region has the DNA TGTGCCAGCAGCGCTACTGAGGATGGCTACACCTTC. Encoded protein: CASSATEDGYTF. The J gene is TRBJ1-2, the V gene TRBV13; D unresolved. Germline CDR1 is PRHDT and CDR2 is FYEKMQ (reference sequence). The CDR3 sequence is 12 residues long. The germline V and J ends were trimmed by 5 bases and 6 bases, with 10 bases remaining between them.